The TCR beta chain described here comes from a study of T cell responses to AZD1222 COVID-19 vaccine. V trimming: 7 bases; J trimming: 2 bases; junction bases outside the gene matches: 6. Germline V gives CDR1 LGHDT, CDR2 YNNKEL (reference sequence). The CDR3 totals 14 residues. The study, taken as a whole, reports: A mostly white British donor set with more females was recruited, and clonal diversity was possibly underestimated.

Concerning this clone itself: The antigen is undetermined.

Clones were read by immunoSEQ multiplex PCR, and TCRdb kept only the in-frame ones, dropping some. The data hold about 94,000 clones, with roughly 88% observed a single time. The rearrangement links TRBV3-1 (or the pseudogene TRBV3-2) to TRBJ2-3; 7 bases map to TRBD2. This specimen was peripheral blood, taken 28 days after the second AZD1222 dose. This TCR was sampled from an adult who received the AZD1222 COVID-19 vaccine. The CDR3 DNA is TGTGCCAGCACCCCAGCGGGATTCACAGATACGCAGTATTTT. It translates to CASTPAGFTDTQYF.